The T cell receptor (beta chain) described here comes from a study of blood T cell repertoires in COVID-19. About the research overall: Material from acute and convalescent COVID-19 was sourced from the United States, Italy and Spain. Sources were T cells, B-cell-depleted T cells, or PBMCs; the material itself was cDNA or gDNA.

Repertoires were generated with immunoSEQ multiplex PCR, while TCRdb's copy carries only in-frame clones and drops some. The sample has over 110,000 clones; roughly 84% are singletons. Living in about 25 US areas, the participants were between roughly 18 and 90 years of age. This TCR derives from a man in his forties or fifties with acute COVID-19. Sequencing was done on a sample of PBMCs or T cells enriched from blood (not recorded which).

CDR3 loop: CASSPDTRNSPLHF. CDR3 bases: TGTGCCAGCTCTCCGGACACTCGGAATTCACCCCTCCACTTT. This chain joins TRBV18 and TRBJ1-6; a possible D gene is TRBD1 (5 bases). This CDR3 comprises 14 residues. Trimming stripped 6 bases from V and 7 bases from J, with 13 bases between. Germline CDR1 and CDR2: KGHSH and LQKENI.